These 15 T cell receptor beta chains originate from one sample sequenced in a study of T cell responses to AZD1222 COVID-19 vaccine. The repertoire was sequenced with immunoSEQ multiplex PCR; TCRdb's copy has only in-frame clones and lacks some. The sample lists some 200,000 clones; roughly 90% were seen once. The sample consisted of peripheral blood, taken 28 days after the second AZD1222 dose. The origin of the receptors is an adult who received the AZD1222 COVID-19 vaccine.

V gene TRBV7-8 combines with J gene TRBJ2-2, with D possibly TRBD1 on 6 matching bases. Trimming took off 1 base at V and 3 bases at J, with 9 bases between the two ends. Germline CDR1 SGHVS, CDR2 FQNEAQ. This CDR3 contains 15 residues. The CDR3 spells CASSLEGHYTGELFF. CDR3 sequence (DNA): TGTGCCAGCAGCTTAGAGGGACACTACACCGGGGAGCTGTTTTTT. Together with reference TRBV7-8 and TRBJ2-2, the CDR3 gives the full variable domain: GAGVSQSPRYKVAKRGQDVALRCDPISGHVSLFWYQQALGQGPEFLTYFQNEAQLDKSGLPSDRFFAERPEGSVSTLKIQRTQQEDSAVYLCASSLEGHYTGELFFGEGSRLTVL.

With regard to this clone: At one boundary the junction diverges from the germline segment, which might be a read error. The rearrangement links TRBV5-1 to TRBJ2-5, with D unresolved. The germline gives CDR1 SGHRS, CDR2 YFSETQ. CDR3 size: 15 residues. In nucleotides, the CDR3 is TGCGCCAGCAGAAACTCCCCCGGAACCCAAGAAACCCAGTACTTC. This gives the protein CASRNSPGTQETQYF.

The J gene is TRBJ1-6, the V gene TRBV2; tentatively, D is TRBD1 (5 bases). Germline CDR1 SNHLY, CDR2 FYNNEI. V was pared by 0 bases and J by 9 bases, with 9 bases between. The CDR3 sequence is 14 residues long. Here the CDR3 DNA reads TGTGCCAGCAGTGAAGCGCTAAGGGGTTCACCCCTCCACTTT. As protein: CASSEALRGSPLHF. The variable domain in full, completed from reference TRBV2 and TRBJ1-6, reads EPEVTQTPSHQVTQMGQEVILRCVPISNHLYFYWYRQILGQKVEFLVSFYNNEISEKSEIFDDQFSVERPDGSNFTLKIRSTKLEDSAMYFCASSEALRGSPLHFGNGTRLTVT.

The chain's CDR3 is CASSFYQGYNSPLHF. As DNA, the CDR3 is TGTGCCAGCAGCTTCTATCAGGGATATAATTCACCCCTCCACTTT. This chain links TRBV7-9 with TRBJ1-6; weak D call: TRBD1 (5 bases). The CDR3 sequence is 15 residues long. CDR1 and CDR2 (germline): SEHNR, FQNEAQ (reference sequence). V was shortened by 3 bases and J by 4 bases, with 10 bases between the two germline ends.

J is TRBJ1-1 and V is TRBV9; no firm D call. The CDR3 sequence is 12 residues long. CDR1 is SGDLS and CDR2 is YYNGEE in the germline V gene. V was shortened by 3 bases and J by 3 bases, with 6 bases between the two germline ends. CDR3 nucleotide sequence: TGTGCCAGCAGCGCGGACGACACTGAAGCTTTCTTT. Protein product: CASSADDTEAFF. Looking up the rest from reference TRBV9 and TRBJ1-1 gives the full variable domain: DSGVTQTPKHLITATGQRVTLRCSPRSGDLSVYWYQQSLDQGLQFLIQYYNGEERAKGNILERFSAQQFPDLHSELNLSSLELGDSALYFCASSADDTEAFFGQGTRLTVV.

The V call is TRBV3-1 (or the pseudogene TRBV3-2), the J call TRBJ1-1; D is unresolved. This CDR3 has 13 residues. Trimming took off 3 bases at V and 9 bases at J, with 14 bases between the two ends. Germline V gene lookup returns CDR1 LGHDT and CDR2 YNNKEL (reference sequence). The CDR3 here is CASSQAPRAKAFF. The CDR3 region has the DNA TGTGCCAGCAGCCAGGCACCCCGGGCAAAAGCTTTCTTT.

CDR3 amino acids: CASKVKWGGVNEKLFF. The CDR3, as DNA: TGTGCCAGTAAGGTGAAGTGGGGGGGCGTTAATGAAAAACTGTTTTTT. The J gene is TRBJ1-4, the V gene TRBV19, with D maybe TRBD1 (6 bases). Trimming stripped 7 bases from V and 4 bases from J, with 19 bases between. Per the germline V gene, CDR1 is LNHDA and CDR2 is SQIVND (reference sequence). The CDR3 covers 16 residues.

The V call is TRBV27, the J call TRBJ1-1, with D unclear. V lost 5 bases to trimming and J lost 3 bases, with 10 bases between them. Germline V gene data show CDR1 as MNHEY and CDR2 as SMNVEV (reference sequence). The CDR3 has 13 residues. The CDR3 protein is CASSVLIHTEAFF. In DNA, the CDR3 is TGTGCCAGCAGTGTCTTGATACACACTGAAGCTTTCTTT.

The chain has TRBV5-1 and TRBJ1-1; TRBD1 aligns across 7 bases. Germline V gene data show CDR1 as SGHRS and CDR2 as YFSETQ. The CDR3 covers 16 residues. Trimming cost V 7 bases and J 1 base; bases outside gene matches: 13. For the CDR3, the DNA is TGCGCCAGCTCCGGGGCTTCCGGGACAGAGAACACTGAAGCTTTCTTT. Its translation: CASSGASGTENTEAFF.

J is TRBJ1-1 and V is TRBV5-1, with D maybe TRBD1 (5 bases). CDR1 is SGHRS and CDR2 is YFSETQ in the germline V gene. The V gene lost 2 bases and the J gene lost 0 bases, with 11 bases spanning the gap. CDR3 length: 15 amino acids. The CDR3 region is CASSFASTVNTEAFF. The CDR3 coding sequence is TGCGCCAGCAGCTTTGCCTCGACAGTGAACACTGAAGCTTTCTTT.

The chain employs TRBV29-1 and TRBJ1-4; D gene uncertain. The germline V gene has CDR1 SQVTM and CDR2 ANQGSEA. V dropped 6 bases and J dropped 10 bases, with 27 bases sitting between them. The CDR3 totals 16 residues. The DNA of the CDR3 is TGCAGCGTCGCGGGAGACGCGCGGGGAAGTGGAGGAAAACTGTTTTTT. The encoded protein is CSVAGDARGSGGKLFF.

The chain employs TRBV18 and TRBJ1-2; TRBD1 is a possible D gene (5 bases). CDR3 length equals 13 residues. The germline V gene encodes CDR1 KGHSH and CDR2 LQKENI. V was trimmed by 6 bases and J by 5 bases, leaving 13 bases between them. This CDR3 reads CASSGGVGYGYTF. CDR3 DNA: TGTGCCAGCTCCGGGGGTGTAGGATATGGCTACACCTTC. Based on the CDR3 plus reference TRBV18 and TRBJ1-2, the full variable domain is NAGVMQNPRHLVRRRGQEARLRCSPMKGHSHVYWYRQLPEEGLKFMVYLQKENIIDESGMPKERFSAEFPKEGPSILRIQQVVRGDSAAYFCASSGGVGYGYTFGSGTRLTVV.

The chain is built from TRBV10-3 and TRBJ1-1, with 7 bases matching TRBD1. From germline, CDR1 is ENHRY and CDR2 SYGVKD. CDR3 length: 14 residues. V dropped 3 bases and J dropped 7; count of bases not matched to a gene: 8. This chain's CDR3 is CAISDRAGGGEAFF. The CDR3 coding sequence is TGTGCCATCAGTGACCGGGCAGGGGGAGGTGAAGCTTTCTTT.

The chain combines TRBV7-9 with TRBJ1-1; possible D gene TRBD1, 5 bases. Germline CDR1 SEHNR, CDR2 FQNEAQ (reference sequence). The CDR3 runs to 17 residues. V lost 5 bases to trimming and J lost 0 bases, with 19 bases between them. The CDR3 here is CASSPRWGTAMNTEAFF. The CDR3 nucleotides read TGTGCCAGCAGCCCGAGGTGGGGGACGGCTATGAACACTGAAGCTTTCTTT.

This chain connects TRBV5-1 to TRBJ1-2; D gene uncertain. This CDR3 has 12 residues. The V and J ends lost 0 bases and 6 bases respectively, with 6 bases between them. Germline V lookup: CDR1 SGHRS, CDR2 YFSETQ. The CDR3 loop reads CASSLVGNGYTF. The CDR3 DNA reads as TGCGCCAGCAGCTTGGTGGGAAATGGCTACACCTTC.